The 25 T cell receptor beta chains in this list originate from one sample, sequenced in a study of blood T cell repertoires in COVID-19. Measured with immunoSEQ multiplex PCR; TCRdb has only the in-frame clones, and not every one. The sample holds about 160,000 clones, about 80% seen once. Sequencing input: PBMCs or T cells enriched from blood (not recorded which). These receptors all stem from a woman aged 60-75 years who had recovered from COVID-19.

The V gene is TRBV27, the J gene TRBJ1-1; no reliable D call. The V gene lost 6 bases and the J gene lost 5 bases, with 13 bases spanning the gap. The germline V gene encodes CDR1 MNHEY and CDR2 SMNVEV (reference sequence). The CDR3 length is 13 residues. CDR3 DNA: TGTGCCAGCAGAAGTTTAGGGAGGACTGAAGCTTTCTTT. This codes for CASRSLGRTEAFF.

The chain links TRBV18 to TRBJ2-7; TRBD1 is a possible D gene (6 bases). Trimming took off 2 bases at V and 6 bases at J, with 8 bases between the two ends. The CDR3 spans 12 residues. Germline V CDR1 and CDR2: KGHSH, LQKENI. CDR3 protein: CASSPGTSEQYF. The CDR3 DNA sequence: TGTGCCAGCTCACCAGGGACAAGCGAGCAGTACTTC.

This rearrangement joins TRBV12-3 or TRBV12-4 to TRBJ2-7, with D tentatively TRBD1 (6 bases). CDR3 size: 13 residues. V was clipped by 6 bases and J by 6 bases, with 15 bases between them. As DNA, the CDR3 is TGTGCCAGCAGCATCCAGGGGTCGTTCGAGCAGTACTTC. It translates to CASSIQGSFEQYF.

This clone was detected a few times. The chain combines TRBV6-5 with TRBJ2-7; 7 bases align to TRBD1. The CDR3 is made up of 13 amino acids. Germline V gene lookup returns CDR1 MNHEY and CDR2 SVGAGI. The ends lost 10 bases at V and 11 bases at J; junction bases unmatched: 17. CDR3 sequence (DNA): TGTGCCACTTCGGACAGGCTGGACCGAGGGGAGTACTTC. Translating gives CATSDRLDRGEYF.

The chain joins TRBV19 to TRBJ2-7; 10 bases are a match to TRBD1. The germline gives CDR1 LNHDA, CDR2 SQIVND (reference sequence). The trim removed 4 bases at V and 5 bases at J, leaving 11 bases unmatched. The CDR3 runs 16 residues. The chain's CDR3 is CASSTSDRGGRNEQYF. The CDR3 bases are TGTGCCAGTAGTACCTCGGACAGGGGGGGCCGGAACGAGCAGTACTTC.

V usage is TRBV5-6 and J usage is TRBJ2-7; 7 nucleotides line up with TRBD2. The germline V gene has CDR1 SGHDT and CDR2 YYEEEE. CDR3 length equals 13 residues. J lost 4 bases, V lost 4 bases, and 5 bases had no gene match. The chain's CDR3 is CASSRDYVYEQYF. The CDR3 nucleotides are TGTGCCAGCAGCCGGGACTACGTATACGAGCAGTACTTC.

In this sample, this clone turned up many times. The rearrangement links TRBV12-3 or TRBV12-4 to TRBJ1-1; D gene ambiguous. The CDR3 covers 12 residues. V lost 6 bases and J lost 4, with 9 bases in between. The chain's CDR3 is CASSPGSTEAFF. As DNA, the CDR3 is TGTGCCAGCAGCCCGGGATCCACTGAAGCTTTCTTT.

This chain connects TRBV5-5 to TRBJ2-7, with D possibly matching TRBD2 (5 bases). This CDR3 has 14 amino acids. In germline, CDR1 is SGHKS, CDR2 YYEKEE (reference sequence). V was pared by 2 bases and J by 1 base, with 10 bases between. CDR3 nucleotide sequence: TGTGCCAGCAGCTTTGAGGGTCCTTCCTACGAGCAGTACTTC. It specifies CASSFEGPSYEQYF.

This clone was detected once. This CDR3 is missing its conserved last phenylalanine or tryptophan, likely due to a read error. The DNA is left out, because the CDR3 cannot be placed on it with certainty; the CDR3 is given as TCRdb lists it. The rearrangement joins TRBV19 to TRBJ1-4; the D call in the table, TRBD1, was not verified against the DNA. Termini included, the CDR3 measures 10 amino acids. Germline V gives CDR1 LNHDA, CDR2 SQIVND (reference sequence). CDR3: CASSNRDSEV.

The gene calls are TRBV27 and TRBJ2-7, with 8 bases aligning to TRBD1. V gave up 5 bases and J gave up 3 bases; unmatched junction bases: 3. The CDR3 is 13 residues long. Germline values: CDR1 MNHEY, CDR2 SMNVEV (reference sequence). This CDR3 is CASSPGTGYEQYF. The CDR3 nucleotides read TGTGCCAGCAGTCCCGGGACAGGCTACGAGCAGTACTTC.

This chain uses TRBV11-2 with TRBJ1-2; 8 bases agree with TRBD1. The CDR3 sequence is 14 residues long. Looked up from germline, CDR1 is SGHAT and CDR2 is FQNNGV. V shed 5 bases and J 4 bases; nucleotides not matched to a gene: 6. For the CDR3, the DNA is TGTGCCAGCAGCGCAGGGGGCGCTTCCTATGGCTACACCTTC. It is translated as CASSAGGASYGYTF.

V usage is TRBV11-3 and J usage is TRBJ2-1, with D perhaps TRBD2 (5 bases). Per germline, CDR1 SGHNT and CDR2 YENEEA. This CDR3 contains 13 residues. The V gene lost 1 base and the J gene lost 8 bases, with 9 bases spanning the gap. For the CDR3, the DNA is TGTGCCAGCAGCTTAGGCGGGCACTATGAGCAGTTCTTC. It is translated as CASSLGGHYEQFF. The variable domain in full, with the rest retrieved from reference TRBV11-3 and TRBJ2-1, is EAGVVQSPRYKIIEKKQPVAFWCNPISGHNTLYWYLQNLGQGPELLIRYENEEAVDDSQLPKDRFSAERLKGVDSTLKIQPAELGDSAVYLCASSLGGHYEQFFGPGTRLTVL.

The rearrangement links TRBV9 to TRBJ2-5; 7 nucleotides match TRBD1. Germline assignment: CDR1 SGDLS and CDR2 YYNGEE. The CDR3 runs 15 residues. J was trimmed by 5 bases and V by 3 bases; bases with no gene match: 10. As DNA, the CDR3 is TGTGCCAGCAGCGCGGGGACAGAGGAGGTGGAGACCCAGTACTTC. Translating it yields CASSAGTEEVETQYF.

This clone was observed a handful of times. CDR3 sequence (DNA): TGTGCCAGCAGCGCTACCGGGACAGGGGATGAAAAACTGTTTTTT. Translating it yields CASSATGTGDEKLFF. V is TRBV2 and J is TRBJ1-4; 10 bases are shared with TRBD1. Germline V gene lookup returns CDR1 SNHLY and CDR2 FYNNEI. The CDR3 runs 15 residues. J lost 6 bases, V lost 6 bases, and 7 bases had no gene match.

V gene TRBV7-9 combines with J gene TRBJ1-1; D call uncertain. The CDR3 extends over 15 amino acids. Germline lookup yields CDR1 SEHNR and CDR2 FQNEAQ (reference sequence). The V and J ends lost 4 bases and 4 bases respectively, with 16 bases between them. CDR3: CASSWKQQPFTEAFF. The CDR3 DNA reads as TGTGCCAGCAGCTGGAAACAGCAACCCTTCACTGAAGCTTTCTTT.

This chain uses TRBV10-3 with TRBJ1-1; D is possibly TRBD1 (6 bases). Germline assignment: CDR1 ENHRY and CDR2 SYGVKD. CDR3 length: 16 amino acids. V was shortened by 1 base and J by 1 base, with 13 bases between the two germline ends. The chain's CDR3 is CAISEYKTGENTEAFF. The CDR3 DNA is TGTGCCATCAGTGAGTATAAGACAGGAGAGAACACTGAAGCTTTCTTT.

The chain is built from TRBV6-5 and TRBJ2-7, with a weak D call TRBD1 (6 bases). The CDR3 has 12 residues. Germline-derived CDR1 and CDR2 are MNHEY and SVGAGI. V was pared by 2 bases and J by 6 bases, with 8 bases between. The CDR3 loop is CASSYGGGEQYF. The CDR3 nucleotides are TGTGCCAGCAGTTACGGGGGCGGCGAGCAGTACTTC.

This chain joins TRBV5-6 and TRBJ2-7; a weak D match, TRBD2 (6 bases). There are 16 residues in the CDR3. Germline lookup yields CDR1 SGHDT and CDR2 YYEEEE. The ends were cut back, 6 bases at V and 4 bases at J, with 23 bases in the middle. The CDR3, as DNA: TGTGCCAGCATCCGACTGCGGGGTCCATCGGCGTACGAGCAGTACTTC. The encoded protein is CASIRLRGPSAYEQYF.

This chain joins TRBV19 and TRBJ1-1; TRBD1 matches 11 bases. The CDR3 is made up of 16 amino acids. V lost 5 bases to trimming and J lost 2 bases; unmatched junction nucleotides: 7. The germline V gene has CDR1 LNHDA and CDR2 SQIVND (reference sequence). For the CDR3, the DNA is TGTGCCAGTAGTCGCGGGGACAGGGGGAGTAACACTGAAGCTTTCTTT. Its protein product is CASSRGDRGSNTEAFF.

The J gene is TRBJ2-2, the V gene TRBV15, with a weak D call TRBD1 (5 bases). Germline values: CDR1 LNHNV, CDR2 YYDKDF (reference sequence). V lost 7 bases, J lost 1 base, and 13 bases lay in between. The CDR3 totals 15 residues. CDR3: CATMDKGMNTGELFF. The CDR3 DNA is TGTGCCACCATGGACAAAGGGATGAACACCGGGGAGCTGTTTTTT.

The V call is TRBV9, the J call TRBJ2-5, with TRBD1 matching over 11 bases. CDR1 SGDLS and CDR2 YYNGEE come from the germline V gene. J lost 5 bases, V lost 3 bases, and 9 bases had no gene match. CDR3 length: 16 amino acids. The CDR3 here is CASSAGQGAPLETQYF. DNA of the CDR3: TGTGCCAGCAGCGCCGGACAGGGGGCGCCTCTGGAGACCCAGTACTTC.

The CDR3, as DNA: TGTGCCACCAGTGTGACAGGGGCCTACAATGAGCAGTTCTTC. Translated: CATSVTGAYNEQFF. The chain joins TRBV24-1 to TRBJ2-1; 8 bases map to TRBD1. This CDR3 has 14 residues. V shed 5 bases, J shed 2 bases, and the junction held 1 base outside the gene matches. In germline, CDR1 is KGHDR, CDR2 SFDVKD.

This sequence joins TRBV19 and TRBJ2-1; D uncertain. The CDR3 spans 14 residues. Trimming shortened V by 0 bases and J by 8 bases, and 11 bases separated the two germline ends. Germline V lookup: CDR1 LNHDA, CDR2 SQIVND (reference sequence). The CDR3 spells CASSIDQAIHEQFF. CDR3 nucleotide sequence: TGTGCCAGTAGTATAGATCAGGCAATCCATGAGCAGTTCTTC.

This clone has more than one count but fewer than ten. The V call is TRBV19, the J call TRBJ1-2; tentative D call: TRBD1 (5 bases). Trimming pared 6 bases from V and 3 bases from J, leaving 14 bases between. The CDR3 is made up of 14 amino acids. Looked up from germline, CDR1 is LNHDA and CDR2 is SQIVND (reference sequence). CDR3: CASRVQGSYYGYTF. The CDR3 DNA reads as TGTGCCAGTAGGGTCCAGGGCTCCTACTATGGCTACACCTTC. Filled out from reference TRBV19 and TRBJ1-2, the complete variable domain reads DGGITQSPKYLFRKEGQNVTLSCEQNLNHDAMYWYRQDPGQGLRLIYYSQIVNDFQKGDIAEGYSVSREKKESFPLTVTSAQKNPTAFYLCASRVQGSYYGYTFGSGTRLTVV.

This clone was seen many times. The gene calls are TRBV15 and TRBJ1-2, with 8 nucleotides matching TRBD1. Germline CDR1 LNHNV, CDR2 YYDKDF (reference sequence). This CDR3 region has 12 residues. V shed 5 bases, J shed 8 bases, and the junction held 4 bases outside the gene matches. CDR3 amino acids: CATSPGGVGYTF. The CDR3 DNA follows: TGTGCCACCAGCCCAGGGGGCGTGGGCTACACCTTC.